This record looks at one T cell receptor (beta chain) sequence and its context. Its antigen is unidentified. The study reverse transcribed the entire isolated RNA, so it sequenced expressed TCRB transcripts. Produced via immunoSEQ multiplex PCR; TCRdb's table is partial and in-frame only. Altogether more than 150,000 clones are present, about 13% being singletons, with the ten largest covering around 0.63%. These data are taken from a study of beta chain features in type 1 diabetes. V lost 3 bases to trimming and J lost 8 bases, with 10 bases between them. Germline V gene lookup returns CDR1 SNHLY and CDR2 FYNNEI. CDR3 length: 12 residues. Isolation of CD4+ naive, central memory, regulatory and stem cell-like memory cells was achieved by sorting via CD45RO/CCR7/CD25/CD127/CD95/CD27. Study-wide findings and caveats: There were fewer insertions and more deletions at the VDJ junctions of type 1 diabetes patients.

This sequence was found in a woman aged 18-29 years in good health. The chain carries TRBV2 and TRBJ1-1, with a weak D call TRBD1 (5 bases). The sequenced material came from central memory CD4+ T cells from blood. CDR3 residues: CASSDGGGEAFF. CDR3 DNA: TGTGCCAGCAGTGACGGGGGAGGAGAAGCTTTCTTT.